This entry is about one T cell receptor beta chain. The antigen is not known. This sample was taken from a study of graft-versus-host responses after intestinal transplantation. Method: immunoSEQ multiplex PCR; TCRdb's copy keeps in-frame clones and lacks some. The data hold roughly 110,000 clones, with around 90% observed a single time. V trimming: 5 bases; J trimming: 0 bases; junction bases outside the gene matches: 30. Germline CDR1 reads KGHSH; CDR2 reads LQKENI. The CDR3 extends over 23 amino acids. Here the sequenced sample was unstimulated CD4+ T cells sorted from spleen or lymph node cells, taken before transplant. This sequence originates from a human donor who was the organ donor for an intestinal transplant. V gene TRBV18 combines with J gene TRBJ2-7, with TRBD1 matching over 8 bases. The CDR3 spells CASSFFARSTQLPRTGLSYEQYF. The DNA for the CDR3 is TGTGCCAGCTCATTCTTCGCCCGATCCACCCAACTTCCGCGGACAGGGCTCTCCTACGAGCAGTACTTC.